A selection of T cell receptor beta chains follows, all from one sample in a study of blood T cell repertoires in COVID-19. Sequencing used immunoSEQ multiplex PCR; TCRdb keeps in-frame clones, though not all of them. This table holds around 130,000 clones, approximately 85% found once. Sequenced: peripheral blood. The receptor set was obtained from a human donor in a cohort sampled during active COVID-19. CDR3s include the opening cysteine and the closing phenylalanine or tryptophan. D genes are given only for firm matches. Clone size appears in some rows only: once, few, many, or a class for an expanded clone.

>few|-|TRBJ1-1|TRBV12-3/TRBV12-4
CASSFALAEAFF
TGTGCCAGCAGCTTCGCATTAGCTGAAGCTTTCTTT
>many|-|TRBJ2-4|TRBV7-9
CASSPKIRVAKNIQYF
TGTGCCAGCAGCCCAAAAATCAGGGTAGCCAAAAACATTCAGTACTTC
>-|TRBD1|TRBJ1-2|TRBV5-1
CASSLQMGQGLGYTF
TGCGCCAGCAGCCTACAGATGGGACAGGGTCTTGGCTACACCTTC
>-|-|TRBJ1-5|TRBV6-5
CASSYTGNQPQHF
TGTGCCAGCAGTTACACGGGCAATCAGCCCCAGCATTTT
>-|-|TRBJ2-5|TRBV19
CASSTGYAGTQYF
TGTGCCAGTAGTACAGGTTATGCAGGAACCCAGTACTTC
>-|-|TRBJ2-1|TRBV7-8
CASSLGAAFNEQFF
TGTGCCAGCAGCTTAGGGGCAGCCTTCAATGAGCAGTTCTTC
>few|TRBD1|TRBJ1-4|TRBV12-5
CASGLVQGAGEKLFF
TGTGCTAGTGGTTTGGTACAGGGGGCTGGGGAAAAACTGTTTTTT
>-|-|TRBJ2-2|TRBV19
CASSILGSTGELFF
TGTGCCAGTAGTATCCTCGGGAGCACCGGGGAGCTGTTTTTT
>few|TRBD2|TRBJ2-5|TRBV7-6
CASSPYSGGDETQYF
TGTGCCAGCAGCCCCTATAGCGGGGGGGATGAGACCCAGTACTTC
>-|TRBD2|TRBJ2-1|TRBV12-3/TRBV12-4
CALLTSGSNEQFF
TGTGCCCTCTTGACTAGCGGGTCCAATGAGCAGTTCTTC
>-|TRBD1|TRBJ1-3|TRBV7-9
CASSFGTVSSGNTIYF
TGTGCCAGCAGCTTTGGGACAGTCAGCTCTGGAAACACCATATATTTT
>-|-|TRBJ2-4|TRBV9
CASSVEEVHPKNIQYF
TGTGCCAGCAGCGTAGAAGAAGTACATCCGAAAAACATTCAGTACTTC
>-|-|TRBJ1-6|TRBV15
CATSREGVDSPLHF
TGTGCCACCAGCAGAGAAGGAGTGGATTCACCCCTCCACTTT
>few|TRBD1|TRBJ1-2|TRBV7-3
CASSLSGTGTYGYTF
TGTGCCAGCAGCTTAAGCGGGACAGGTACCTATGGCTACACCTTC